The present T cell receptor (beta chain) was sequenced within a study of T cell clones after liver transplantation. Study at large: Pre-transplant mixed lymphocyte reactions yielded third-party-reactive TCRbeta sequences as comparators for graft-donor-reactive sequences. Subjects received no induction therapy and standard immunosuppression until randomization at 12-24 months post-transplant. Regarding the study as a whole: The donor-reactive repertoire was only partly measurable in a couple of subjects, lacking donor cells.

This CDR3 spans 15 amino acids. Trimming removed 1 base from V and 7 bases from J, with 15 bases in between. Looked up from germline, CDR1 is SGHRS and CDR2 is YFSETQ. In this sample, this clone turned up once. The antigen is undetermined. Libraries were prepared by immunoSEQ multiplex PCR; TCRdb keeps only in-frame clonotypes and omits some of them. The repertoire holds 45,000 or so clones, about 82% seen once, with 2% to 2.5% in the top ten. This clonotype was sampled from a human patient who received a liver transplant. Part of the T cell pool may stem from the graft donor. The specimen was CD4+ T cells from blood, collected 24 months after liver transplant. This sequence joins TRBV5-1 and TRBJ2-1; no clear D gene. Here the CDR3 DNA reads TGCGCCAGCAGCTTGCTCCAGGTCTCAGGAAATGAGCAGTTCTTC. This encodes CASSLLQVSGNEQFF.